This TCR beta chain was identified in a study of cytomegalovirus exposure and HLA in healthy donors. The primer mix had 60 Vbeta and 13 Jbeta primers. Clones were read by immunoSEQ multiplex PCR, and TCRdb kept only the in-frame ones, dropping some. This table holds under 200,000 clones, roughly 87% found once. Germline values: CDR1 MDHEN, CDR2 SYDVKM. The CDR3 contains 16 residues. V dropped 6 bases and J dropped 0; count of bases not matched to a gene: 7. The sample taken for sequencing was PBMCs. The TCR was taken from a woman aged 45-65 years in good health and CMV-seronegative. The chain has TRBV28 and TRBJ2-7; TRBD2 matches at 11 bases. The CDR3 is CASRPGLAETSYEQYF. The CDR3 DNA reads as TGTGCCAGCAGACCGGGACTAGCGGAAACCTCCTACGAGCAGTACTTC.